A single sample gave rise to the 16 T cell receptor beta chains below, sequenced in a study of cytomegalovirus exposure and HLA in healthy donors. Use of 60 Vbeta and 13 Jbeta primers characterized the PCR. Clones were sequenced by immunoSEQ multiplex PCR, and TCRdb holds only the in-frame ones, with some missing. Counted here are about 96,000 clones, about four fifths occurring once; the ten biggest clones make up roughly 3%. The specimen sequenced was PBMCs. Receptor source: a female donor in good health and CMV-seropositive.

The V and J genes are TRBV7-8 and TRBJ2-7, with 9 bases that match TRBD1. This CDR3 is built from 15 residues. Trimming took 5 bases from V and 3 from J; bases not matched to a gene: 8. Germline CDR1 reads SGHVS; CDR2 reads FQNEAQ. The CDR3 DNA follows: TGTGCCAGCAGCCATGACAGGGGGATTATCTACGAGCAGTACTTC. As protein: CASSHDRGIIYEQYF.

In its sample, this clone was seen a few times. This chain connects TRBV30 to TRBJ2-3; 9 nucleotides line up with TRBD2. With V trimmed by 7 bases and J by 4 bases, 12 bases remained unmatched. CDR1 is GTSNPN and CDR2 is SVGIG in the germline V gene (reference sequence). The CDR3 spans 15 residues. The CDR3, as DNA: TGTGCCTACCTGACCTGGACTAGCGCCCCAGATACGCAGTATTTT. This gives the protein CAYLTWTSAPDTQYF. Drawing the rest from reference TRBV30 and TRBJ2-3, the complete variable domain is SQTIHQWPATLVQPVGSPLSLECTVEGTSNPNLYWYRQAAGRGLQLLFYSVGIGQISSEVPQNLSASRPQDRQFILSSKKLLLSDSGFYLCAYLTWTSAPDTQYFGPGTRLTVL.

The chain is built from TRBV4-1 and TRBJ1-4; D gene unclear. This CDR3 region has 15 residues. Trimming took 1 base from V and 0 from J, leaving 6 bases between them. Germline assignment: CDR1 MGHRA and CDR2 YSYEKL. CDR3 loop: CASSQGRATNEKLFF. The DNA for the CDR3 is TGCGCCAGCAGCCAAGGCCGAGCAACTAATGAAAAACTGTTTTTT.

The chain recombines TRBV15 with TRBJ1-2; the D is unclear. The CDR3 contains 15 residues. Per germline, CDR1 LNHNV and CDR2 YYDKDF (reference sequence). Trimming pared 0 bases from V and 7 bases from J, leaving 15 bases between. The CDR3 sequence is CATSRDWRSRGGYTF. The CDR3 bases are TGTGCCACCAGCAGAGATTGGAGGTCCCGGGGTGGCTACACCTTC.

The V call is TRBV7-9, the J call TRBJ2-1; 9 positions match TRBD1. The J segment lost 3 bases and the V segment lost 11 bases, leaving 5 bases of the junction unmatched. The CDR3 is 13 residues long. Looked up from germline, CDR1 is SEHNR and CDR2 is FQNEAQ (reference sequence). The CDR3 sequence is CALTGGGYNEQFF. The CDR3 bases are TGTGCCCTGACAGGGGGTGGCTACAATGAGCAGTTCTTC.

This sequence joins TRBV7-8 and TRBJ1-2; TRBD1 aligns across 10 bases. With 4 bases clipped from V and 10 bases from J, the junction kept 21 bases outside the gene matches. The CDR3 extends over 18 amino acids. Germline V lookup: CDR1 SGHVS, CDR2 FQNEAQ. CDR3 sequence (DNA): TGTGCCAGCAGCTCCCCTTACCGGGACAGGGGCTTAAAAGGCGACTACACCTTC. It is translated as CASSSPYRDRGLKGDYTF.

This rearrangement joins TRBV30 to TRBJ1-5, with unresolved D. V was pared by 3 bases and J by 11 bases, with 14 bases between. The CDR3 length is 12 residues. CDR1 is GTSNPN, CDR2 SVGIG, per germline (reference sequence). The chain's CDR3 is CAWSVGGSAQHF. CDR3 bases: TGTGCCTGGAGCGTGGGAGGCTCGGCCCAGCATTTT.

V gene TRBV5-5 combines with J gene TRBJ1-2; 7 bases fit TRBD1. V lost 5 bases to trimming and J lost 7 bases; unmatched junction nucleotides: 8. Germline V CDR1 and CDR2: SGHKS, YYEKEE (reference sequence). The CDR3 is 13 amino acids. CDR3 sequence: CASSFRQGSGYTF. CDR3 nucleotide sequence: TGTGCCAGCAGTTTCCGACAGGGTTCTGGCTACACCTTC.

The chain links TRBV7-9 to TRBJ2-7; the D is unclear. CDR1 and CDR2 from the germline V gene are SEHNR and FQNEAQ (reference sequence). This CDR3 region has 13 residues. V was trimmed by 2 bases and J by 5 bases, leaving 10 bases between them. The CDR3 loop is CASSLTPANEQYF. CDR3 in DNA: TGTGCCAGCAGCTTAACACCTGCCAACGAGCAGTACTTC.

Here the CDR3 reads CASRSVSSYNEQFF. CDR3 coding DNA: TGTGCCAGCCGGAGCGTGAGCTCCTACAATGAGCAGTTCTTC. The genes are TRBV9 and TRBJ2-1; D is uncertain. V gave up 7 bases and J gave up 0 bases, with 11 bases separating them. Germline CDR1 and CDR2: SGDLS and YYNGEE. This CDR3 spans 14 amino acids.

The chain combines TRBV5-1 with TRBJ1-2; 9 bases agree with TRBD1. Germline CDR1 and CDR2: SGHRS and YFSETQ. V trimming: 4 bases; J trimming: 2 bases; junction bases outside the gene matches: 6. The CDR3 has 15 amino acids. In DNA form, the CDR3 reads TGCGCCAGCAGCGGAACCGGGACAGGGAACTATGGCTACACCTTC. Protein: CASSGTGTGNYGYTF.

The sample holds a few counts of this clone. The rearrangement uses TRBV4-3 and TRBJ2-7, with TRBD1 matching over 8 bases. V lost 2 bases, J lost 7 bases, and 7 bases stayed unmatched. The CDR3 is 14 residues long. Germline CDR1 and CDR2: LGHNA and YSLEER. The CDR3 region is CASSQRTGSLEQYF. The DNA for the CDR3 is TGCGCCAGCAGCCAAAGGACAGGGAGTTTGGAGCAGTACTTC.

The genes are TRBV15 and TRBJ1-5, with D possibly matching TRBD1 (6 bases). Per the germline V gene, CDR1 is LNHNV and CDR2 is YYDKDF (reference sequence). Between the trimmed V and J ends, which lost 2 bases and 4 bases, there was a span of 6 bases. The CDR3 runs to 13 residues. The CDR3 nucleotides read TGTGCCACCAGCAGAACAGGGAATCAGCCCCAGCATTTT. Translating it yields CATSRTGNQPQHF.

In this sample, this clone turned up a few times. The CDR3 reads CASSLLMGAMHQPQHF. CDR3 DNA: TGTGCCAGCAGCTTATTGATGGGGGCGATGCATCAGCCCCAGCATTTT. The chain employs TRBV7-2 and TRBJ1-5; D perhaps matches TRBD1 (6 bases). The V end lost 2 bases, the J end lost 5 bases, and 16 bases lay between the germline ends. Germline CDR1 SGHTA, CDR2 FQGNSA. This CDR3 contains 16 residues.

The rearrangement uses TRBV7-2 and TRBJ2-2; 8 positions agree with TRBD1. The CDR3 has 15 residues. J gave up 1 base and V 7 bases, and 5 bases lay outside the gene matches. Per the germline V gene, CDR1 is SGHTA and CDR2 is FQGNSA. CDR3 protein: CASTSGTGNTGELFF. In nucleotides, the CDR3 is TGTGCCAGCACCTCTGGGACAGGGAACACCGGGGAGCTGTTTTTT.

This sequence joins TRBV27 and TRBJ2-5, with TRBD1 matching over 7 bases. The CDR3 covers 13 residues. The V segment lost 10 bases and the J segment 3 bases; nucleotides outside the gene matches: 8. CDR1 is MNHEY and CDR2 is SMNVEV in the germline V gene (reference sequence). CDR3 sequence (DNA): TGTGCCATCGGTACAGGGGTCGAAGAGACCCAGTACTTC. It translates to CAIGTGVEETQYF.